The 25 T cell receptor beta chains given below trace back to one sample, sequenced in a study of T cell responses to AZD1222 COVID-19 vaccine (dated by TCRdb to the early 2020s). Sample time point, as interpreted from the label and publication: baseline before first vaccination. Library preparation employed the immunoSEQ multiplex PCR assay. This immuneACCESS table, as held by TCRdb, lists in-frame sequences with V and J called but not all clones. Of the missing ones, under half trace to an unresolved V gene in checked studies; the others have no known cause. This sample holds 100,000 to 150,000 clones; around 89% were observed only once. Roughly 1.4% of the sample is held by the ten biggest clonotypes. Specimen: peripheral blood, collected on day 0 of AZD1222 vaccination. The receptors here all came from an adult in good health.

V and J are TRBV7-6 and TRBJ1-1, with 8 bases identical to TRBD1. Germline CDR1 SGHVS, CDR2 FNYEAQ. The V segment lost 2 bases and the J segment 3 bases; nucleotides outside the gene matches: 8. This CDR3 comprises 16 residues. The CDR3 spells CASSLRSTGGYTEAFF. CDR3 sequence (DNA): TGTGCCAGCAGCTTACGGTCTACAGGGGGGTACACTGAAGCTTTCTTT.

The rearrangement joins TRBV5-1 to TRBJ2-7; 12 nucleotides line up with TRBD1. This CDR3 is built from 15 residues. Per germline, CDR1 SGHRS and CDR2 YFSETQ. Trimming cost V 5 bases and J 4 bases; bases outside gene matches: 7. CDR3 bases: TGCGCCAGCAGGCTCGGGACAGGGGGCGCGTACGAGCAGTACTTC. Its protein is CASRLGTGGAYEQYF.

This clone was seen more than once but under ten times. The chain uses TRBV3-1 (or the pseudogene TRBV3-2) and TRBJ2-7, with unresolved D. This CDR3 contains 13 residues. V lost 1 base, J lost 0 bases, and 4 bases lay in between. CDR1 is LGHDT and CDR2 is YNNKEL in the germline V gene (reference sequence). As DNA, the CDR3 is TGTGCCAGCAGCCAAGGGAACTCCTACGAGCAGTACTTC. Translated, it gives CASSQGNSYEQYF.

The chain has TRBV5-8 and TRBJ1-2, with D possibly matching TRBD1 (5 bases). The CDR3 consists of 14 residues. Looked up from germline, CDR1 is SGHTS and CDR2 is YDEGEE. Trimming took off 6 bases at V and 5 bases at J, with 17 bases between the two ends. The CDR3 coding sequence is TGTGCCAGCACCTTCCCCGGGACTTCTTATGGCTACACCTTC. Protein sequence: CASTFPGTSYGYTF.

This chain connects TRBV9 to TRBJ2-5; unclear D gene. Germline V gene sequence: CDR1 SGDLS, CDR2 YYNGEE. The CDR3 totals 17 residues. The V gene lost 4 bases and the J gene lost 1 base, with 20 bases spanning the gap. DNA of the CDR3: TGTGCCAGCAGCAGCGCGGATATGTGGACCTCCCAAGAGACCCAGTACTTC. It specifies CASSSADMWTSQETQYF.

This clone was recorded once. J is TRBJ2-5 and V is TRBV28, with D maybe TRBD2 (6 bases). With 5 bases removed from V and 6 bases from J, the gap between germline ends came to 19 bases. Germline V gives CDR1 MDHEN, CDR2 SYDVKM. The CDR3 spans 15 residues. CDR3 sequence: CASSLQGGGKKTQYF. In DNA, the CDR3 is TGTGCCAGCAGTCTCCAGGGTGGAGGGAAAAAGACCCAGTACTTC.

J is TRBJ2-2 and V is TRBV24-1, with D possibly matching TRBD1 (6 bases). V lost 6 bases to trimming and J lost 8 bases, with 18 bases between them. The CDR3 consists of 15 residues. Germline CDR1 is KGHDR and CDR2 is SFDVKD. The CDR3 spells CATSNQGFESGELFF. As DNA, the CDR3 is TGTGCCACCAGTAATCAGGGGTTTGAGTCAGGGGAGCTGTTTTTT.

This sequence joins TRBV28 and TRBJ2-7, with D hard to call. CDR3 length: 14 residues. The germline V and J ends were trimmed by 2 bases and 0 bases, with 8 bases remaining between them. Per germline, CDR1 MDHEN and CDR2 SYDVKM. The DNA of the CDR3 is TGTGCCAGCAGTTTAGTGGCAGTCTCCTACGAGCAGTACTTC. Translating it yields CASSLVAVSYEQYF.

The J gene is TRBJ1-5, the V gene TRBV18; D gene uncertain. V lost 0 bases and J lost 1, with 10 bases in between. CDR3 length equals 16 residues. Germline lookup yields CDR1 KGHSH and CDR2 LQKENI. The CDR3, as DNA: TGTGCCAGCTCACCACCTCCCGGTGGAAGCAATCAGCCCCAGCATTTT. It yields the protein CASSPPPGGSNQPQHF. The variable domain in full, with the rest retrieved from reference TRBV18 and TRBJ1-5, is NAGVMQNPRHLVRRRGQEARLRCSPMKGHSHVYWYRQLPEEGLKFMVYLQKENIIDESGMPKERFSAEFPKEGPSILRIQQVVRGDSAAYFCASSPPPGGSNQPQHFGDGTRLSIL.

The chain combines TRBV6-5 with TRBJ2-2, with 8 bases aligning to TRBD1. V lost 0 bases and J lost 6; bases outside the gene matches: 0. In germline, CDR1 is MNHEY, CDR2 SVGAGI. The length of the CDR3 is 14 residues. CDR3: CASSYSDRAGELFF. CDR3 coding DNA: TGTGCCAGCAGTTACTCGGACAGGGCCGGGGAGCTGTTTTTT.

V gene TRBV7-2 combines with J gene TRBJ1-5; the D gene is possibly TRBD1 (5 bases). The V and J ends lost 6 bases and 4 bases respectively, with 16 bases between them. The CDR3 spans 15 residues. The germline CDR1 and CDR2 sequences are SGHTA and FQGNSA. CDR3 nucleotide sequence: TGTGCCAGCAGTTCAAGTGGGACGGAAAATCAGCCCCAGCATTTT. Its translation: CASSSSGTENQPQHF. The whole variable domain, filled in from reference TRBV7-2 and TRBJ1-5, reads GAGVSQSPSNKVTEKGKDVELRCDPISGHTALYWYRQSLGQGLEFLIYFQGNSAPDKSGLPSDRFSAERTGGSVSTLTIQRTQQEDSAVYLCASSSSGTENQPQHFGDGTRLSIL.

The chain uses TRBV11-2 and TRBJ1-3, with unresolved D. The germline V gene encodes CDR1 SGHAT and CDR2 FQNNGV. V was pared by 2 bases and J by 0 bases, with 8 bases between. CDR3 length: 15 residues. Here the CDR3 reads CASSLRATSGNTIYF. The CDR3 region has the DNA TGTGCCAGCAGCTTACGGGCTACCTCTGGAAACACCATATATTTT.

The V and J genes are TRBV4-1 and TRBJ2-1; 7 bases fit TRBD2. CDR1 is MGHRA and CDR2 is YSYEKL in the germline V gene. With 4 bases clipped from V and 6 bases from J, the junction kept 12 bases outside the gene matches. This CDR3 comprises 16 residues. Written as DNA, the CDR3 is TGCGCCAGCAGCCTCGGTTTTAGCGGGTCTAGCAATGAGCAGTTCTTC. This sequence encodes CASSLGFSGSSNEQFF.

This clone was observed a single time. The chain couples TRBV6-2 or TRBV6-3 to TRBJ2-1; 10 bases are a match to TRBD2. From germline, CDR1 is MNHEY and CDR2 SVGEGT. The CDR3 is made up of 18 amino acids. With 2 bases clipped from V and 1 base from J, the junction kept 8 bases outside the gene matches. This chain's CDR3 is CASSYGLAGVDSYNEQFF. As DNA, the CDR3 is TGTGCCAGCAGTTACGGTCTAGCGGGAGTAGATTCCTACAATGAGCAGTTCTTC.

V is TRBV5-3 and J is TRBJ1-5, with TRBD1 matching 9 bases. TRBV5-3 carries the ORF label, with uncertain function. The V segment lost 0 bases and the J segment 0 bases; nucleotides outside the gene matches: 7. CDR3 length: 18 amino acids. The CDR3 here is CARSLAATGGDSNQPQHF. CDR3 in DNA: TGTGCCAGAAGCTTGGCCGCCACAGGGGGCGATAGCAATCAGCCCCAGCATTTT.

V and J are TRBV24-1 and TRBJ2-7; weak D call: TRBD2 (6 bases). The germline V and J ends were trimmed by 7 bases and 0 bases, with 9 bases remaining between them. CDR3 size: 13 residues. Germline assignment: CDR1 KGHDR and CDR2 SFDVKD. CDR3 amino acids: CATSGTYSYEQYF. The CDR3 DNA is TGTGCCACCAGCGGGACTTACTCCTACGAGCAGTACTTC.

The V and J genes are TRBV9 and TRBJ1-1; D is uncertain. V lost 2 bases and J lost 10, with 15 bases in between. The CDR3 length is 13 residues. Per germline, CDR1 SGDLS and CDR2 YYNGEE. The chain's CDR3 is CASSVRALAPAFF. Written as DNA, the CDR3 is TGTGCCAGCAGCGTCCGGGCGCTAGCCCCAGCTTTCTTT.

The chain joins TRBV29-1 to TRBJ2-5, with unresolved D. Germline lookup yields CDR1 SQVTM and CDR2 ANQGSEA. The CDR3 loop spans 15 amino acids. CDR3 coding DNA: TGCAACACCTTAGACGCGAGGCACAGACAAGAGACCCAGTACTTC. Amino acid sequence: CNTLDARHRQETQYF.

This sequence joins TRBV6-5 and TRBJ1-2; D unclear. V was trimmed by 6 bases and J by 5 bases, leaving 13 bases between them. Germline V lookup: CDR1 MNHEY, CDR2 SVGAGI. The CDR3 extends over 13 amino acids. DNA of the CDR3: TGTGCCAGCAGCCTCTACCGAGGTTATGGCTACACCTTC. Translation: CASSLYRGYGYTF.

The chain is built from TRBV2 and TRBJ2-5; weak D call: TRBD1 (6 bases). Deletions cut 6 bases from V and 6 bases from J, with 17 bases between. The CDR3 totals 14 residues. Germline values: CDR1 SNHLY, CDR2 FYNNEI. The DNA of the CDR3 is TGTGCCAGCAGCCCCCGGACAGCCTTGAAGACCCAGTACTTC. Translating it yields CASSPRTALKTQYF.

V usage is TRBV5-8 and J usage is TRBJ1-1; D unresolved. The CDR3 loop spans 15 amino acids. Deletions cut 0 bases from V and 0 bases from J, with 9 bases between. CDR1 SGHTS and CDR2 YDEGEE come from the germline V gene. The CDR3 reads CASSLVPGVNTEAFF. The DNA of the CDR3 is TGTGCCAGCAGCTTGGTCCCTGGGGTGAACACTGAAGCTTTCTTT.

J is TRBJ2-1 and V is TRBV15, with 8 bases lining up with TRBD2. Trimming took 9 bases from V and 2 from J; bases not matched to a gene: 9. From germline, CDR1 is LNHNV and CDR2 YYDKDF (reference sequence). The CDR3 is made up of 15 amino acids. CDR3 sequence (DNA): TGTGCCACGACAGGAGCGGGAGTGGCCTACAATGAGCAGTTCTTC. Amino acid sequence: CATTGAGVAYNEQFF.

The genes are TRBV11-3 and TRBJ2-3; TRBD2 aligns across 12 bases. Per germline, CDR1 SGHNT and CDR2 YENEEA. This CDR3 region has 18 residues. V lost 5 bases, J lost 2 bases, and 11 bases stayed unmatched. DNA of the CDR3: TGTGCCAGCAGCCACTCGGTACGACTAGCGGGAGACACAGATACGCAGTATTTT. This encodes CASSHSVRLAGDTDTQYF.

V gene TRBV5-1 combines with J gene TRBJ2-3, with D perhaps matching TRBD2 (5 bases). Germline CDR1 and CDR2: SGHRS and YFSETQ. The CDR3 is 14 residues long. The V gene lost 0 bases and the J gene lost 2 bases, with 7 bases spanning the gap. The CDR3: CASSLGRDTDTQYF. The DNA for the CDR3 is TGCGCCAGCAGCTTGGGTCGGGACACAGATACGCAGTATTTT.

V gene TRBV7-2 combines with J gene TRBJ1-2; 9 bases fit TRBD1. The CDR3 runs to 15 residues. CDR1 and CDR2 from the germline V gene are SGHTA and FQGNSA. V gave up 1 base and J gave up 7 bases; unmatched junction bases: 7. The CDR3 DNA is TGTGCCAGCAGCTTAGAGGGACAGGGACAAGGTGGCTACACCTTC. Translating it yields CASSLEGQGQGGYTF.